The clone carrying this TCR beta chain was seen many times. Its specificity is unknown. TCRdb re-called the 5' RACE reads through MiXCR, storing one row per CDR3 protein. The profile shows roughly 500,000 distinct CDR3 sequences, about a fifth of them singletons. These data are taken from a study of T-cell memory formation after mild COVID-19. Findings of the study overall: Contracting CD8+ clones were enriched in EMRA, CD4+ mainly in CM and EM. That cross-reactive memory joined was suggested by some responding clones appearing in pre-infection memory.

Deletions cut 2 bases from V and 2 bases from J, with 14 bases between. Germline CDR1 and CDR2: SGHTA and FQGNSA. There are 16 residues in the CDR3. The receptor comes from an adult woman who had mild COVID-19 (a few samples of this study predate the infection). Cell type and time point are not known. The chain links TRBV7-2 to TRBJ2-3; D is possibly TRBD2 (7 bases). Sequencing was carried out using PBMCs or a T cell subset sorted from them (not recorded which). Here the CDR3 DNA reads TGTGCCAGCAGCTTAAGGGGGAGGGCCATCACAGATACGCAGTATTTT. As protein: CASSLRGRAITDTQYF.